The clone carrying this T cell receptor (beta chain) was counted between two and nine times. Via MiXCR, TCRdb re-called the 5' RACE reads, giving one row per CDR3 protein. The sample yields roughly 240,000 distinct CDR3 sequences, 15% seen once. This sample is drawn from a study of T-cell memory formation after mild COVID-19. Germline V CDR1 and CDR2: SGHTA, FQGNSA. The CDR3 spans 17 residues. V lost 0 bases and J lost 4; bases outside the gene matches: 9. Sequencing was carried out using PBMCs or a T cell subset sorted from them (not recorded which). This TCR came from an adult woman who had mild COVID-19 (a few samples of this study predate the infection). Cell type and time point are not known. This chain uses TRBV7-2 with TRBJ2-3; 8 bases line up with TRBD2. CDR3 in DNA: TGTGCCAGCAGCTTAGCCCCATTAACGGGAGGGTCAGATACGCAGTATTTT. It is translated as CASSLAPLTGGSDTQYF.